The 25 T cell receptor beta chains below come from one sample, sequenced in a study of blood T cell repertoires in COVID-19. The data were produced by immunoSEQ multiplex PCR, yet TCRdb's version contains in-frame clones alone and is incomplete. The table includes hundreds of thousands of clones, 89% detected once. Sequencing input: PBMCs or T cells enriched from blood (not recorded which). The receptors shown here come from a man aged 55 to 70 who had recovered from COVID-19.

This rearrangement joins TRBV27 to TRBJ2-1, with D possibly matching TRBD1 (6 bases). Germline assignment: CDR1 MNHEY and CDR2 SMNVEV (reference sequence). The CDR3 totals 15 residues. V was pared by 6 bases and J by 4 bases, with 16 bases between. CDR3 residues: CASSTSGTLYNEQFF. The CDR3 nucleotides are TGTGCCAGCAGCACATCCGGGACACTATACAATGAGCAGTTCTTC.

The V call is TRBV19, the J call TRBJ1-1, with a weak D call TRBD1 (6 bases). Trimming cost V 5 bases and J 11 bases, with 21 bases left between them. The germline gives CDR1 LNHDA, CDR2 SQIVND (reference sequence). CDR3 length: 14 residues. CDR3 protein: CASSLQGGVGEAFF. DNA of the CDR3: TGTGCCAGTAGTTTACAGGGTGGGGTAGGCGAGGCTTTCTTT.

The CDR3 is CASSPTNPYNEQFF. CDR3 coding DNA: TGTGCCAGCAGTCCAACTAATCCCTACAATGAGCAGTTCTTC. V gene TRBV6-2 or TRBV6-3 combines with J gene TRBJ2-1; D not certain. Germline V gene sequence: CDR1 MNHEY, CDR2 SVGEGT. Trimming took off 5 bases at V and 2 bases at J, with 10 bases between the two ends. The CDR3 runs to 14 residues.

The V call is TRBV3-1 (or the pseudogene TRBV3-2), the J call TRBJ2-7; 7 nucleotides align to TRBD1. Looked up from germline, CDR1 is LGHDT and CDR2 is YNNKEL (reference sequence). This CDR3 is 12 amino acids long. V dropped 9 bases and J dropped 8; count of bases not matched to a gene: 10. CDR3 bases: TGTGCCAGTCATAACAGGGGAGCGAAGCAGTACTTC. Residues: CASHNRGAKQYF.

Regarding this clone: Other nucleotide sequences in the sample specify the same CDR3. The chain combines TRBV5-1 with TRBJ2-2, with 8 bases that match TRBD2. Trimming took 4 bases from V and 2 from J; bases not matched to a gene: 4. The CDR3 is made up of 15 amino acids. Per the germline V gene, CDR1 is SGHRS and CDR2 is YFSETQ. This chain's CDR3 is CASSGTSGNTGELFF. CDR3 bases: TGCGCCAGCAGCGGTACTAGCGGAAACACCGGGGAGCTGTTTTTT.

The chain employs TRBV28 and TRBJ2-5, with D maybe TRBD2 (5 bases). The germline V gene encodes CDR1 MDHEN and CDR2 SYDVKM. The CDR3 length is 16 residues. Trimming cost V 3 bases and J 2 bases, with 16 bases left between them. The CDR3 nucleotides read TGTGCCAGCAGTTTTCACCGAGGCGGGCTACAAGAGACCCAGTACTTC. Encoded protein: CASSFHRGGLQETQYF.

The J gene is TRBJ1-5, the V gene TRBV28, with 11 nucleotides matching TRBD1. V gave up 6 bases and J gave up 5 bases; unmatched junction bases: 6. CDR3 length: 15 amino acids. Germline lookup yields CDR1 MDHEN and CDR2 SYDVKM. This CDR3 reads CASSGQGANYQPQHF. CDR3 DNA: TGTGCCAGCAGCGGACAGGGGGCTAACTATCAGCCCCAGCATTTT. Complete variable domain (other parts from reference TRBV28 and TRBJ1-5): DVKVTQSSRYLVKRTGEKVFLECVQDMDHENMFWYRQDPGLGLRLIYFSYDVKMKEKGDIPEGYSVSREKKERFSLILESASTNQTSMYLCASSGQGANYQPQHFGDGTRLSIL.

CDR3 DNA sequence: TGTGCCAGCTCACCCGAGCCGAGCTATGGCTACACCTTC. This gives the protein CASSPEPSYGYTF. The chain couples TRBV18 to TRBJ1-2; no clear D. Per the germline V gene, CDR1 is KGHSH and CDR2 is LQKENI. Trimming shortened V by 3 bases and J by 4 bases, and 9 bases separated the two germline ends. The CDR3 covers 13 residues.

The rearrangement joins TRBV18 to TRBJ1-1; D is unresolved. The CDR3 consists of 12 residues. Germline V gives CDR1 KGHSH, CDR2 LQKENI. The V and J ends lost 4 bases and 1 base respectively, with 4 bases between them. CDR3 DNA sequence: TGTGCCAGCTCACGAGCGAACACTGAAGCTTTCTTT. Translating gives CASSRANTEAFF.

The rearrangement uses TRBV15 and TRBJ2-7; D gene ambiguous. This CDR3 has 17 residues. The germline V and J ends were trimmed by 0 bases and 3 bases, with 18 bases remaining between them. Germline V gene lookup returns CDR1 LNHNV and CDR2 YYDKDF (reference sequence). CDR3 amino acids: CATSRDPGRFLNYEQYF. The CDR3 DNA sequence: TGTGCCACCAGCAGAGATCCCGGTCGGTTTTTAAACTACGAGCAGTACTTC.

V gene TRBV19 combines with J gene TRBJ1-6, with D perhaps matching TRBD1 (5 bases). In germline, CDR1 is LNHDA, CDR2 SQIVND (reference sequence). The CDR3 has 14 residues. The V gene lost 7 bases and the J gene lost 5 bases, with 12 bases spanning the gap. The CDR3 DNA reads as TGTGCCAGTAACCTTGACAGAGATAATTCACCCCTCCACTTT. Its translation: CASNLDRDNSPLHF.

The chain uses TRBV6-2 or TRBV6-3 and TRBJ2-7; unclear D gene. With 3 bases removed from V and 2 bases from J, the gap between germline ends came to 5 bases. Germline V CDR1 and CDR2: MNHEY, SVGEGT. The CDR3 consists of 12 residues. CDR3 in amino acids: CASSYFAYEQYF. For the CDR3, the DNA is TGTGCCAGCAGTTATTTCGCCTACGAGCAGTACTTC.

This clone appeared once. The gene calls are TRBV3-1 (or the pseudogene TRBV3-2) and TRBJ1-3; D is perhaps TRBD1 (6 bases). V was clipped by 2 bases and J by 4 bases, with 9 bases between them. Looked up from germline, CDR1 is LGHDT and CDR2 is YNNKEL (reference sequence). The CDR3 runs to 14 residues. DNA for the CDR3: TGTGCCAGCAGCCAAAACGGACAGGGAAACACCATATATTTT. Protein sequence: CASSQNGQGNTIYF.

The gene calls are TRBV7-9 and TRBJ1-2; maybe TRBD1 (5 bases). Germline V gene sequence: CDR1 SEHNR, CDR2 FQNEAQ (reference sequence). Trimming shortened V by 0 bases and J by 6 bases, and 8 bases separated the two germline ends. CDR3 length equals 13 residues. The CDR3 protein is CASSLAQADGYTF. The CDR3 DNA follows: TGTGCCAGCAGCTTAGCACAGGCGGATGGCTACACCTTC.

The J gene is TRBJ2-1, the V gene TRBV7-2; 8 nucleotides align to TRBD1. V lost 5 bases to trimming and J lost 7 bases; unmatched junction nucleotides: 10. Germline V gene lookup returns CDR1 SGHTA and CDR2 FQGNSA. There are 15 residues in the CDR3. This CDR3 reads CASSPQTTGGNEQFF. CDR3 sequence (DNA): TGTGCCAGCAGCCCCCAAACCACAGGGGGAAATGAGCAGTTCTTC.

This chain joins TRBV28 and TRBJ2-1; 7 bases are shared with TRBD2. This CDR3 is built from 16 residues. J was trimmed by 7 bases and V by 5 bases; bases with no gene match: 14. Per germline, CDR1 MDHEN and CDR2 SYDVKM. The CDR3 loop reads CASSTPVGGSGNEQFF. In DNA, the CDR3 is TGTGCCAGCAGTACCCCTGTGGGCGGGAGTGGTAATGAGCAGTTCTTC.

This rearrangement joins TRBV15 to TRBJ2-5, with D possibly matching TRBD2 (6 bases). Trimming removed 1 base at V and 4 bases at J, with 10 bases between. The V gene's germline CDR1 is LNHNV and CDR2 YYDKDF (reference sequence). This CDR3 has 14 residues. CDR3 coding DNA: TGTGCCACCAGCAGAGTCGGAGGGGTAGAGACCCAGTACTTC. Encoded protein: CATSRVGGVETQYF.

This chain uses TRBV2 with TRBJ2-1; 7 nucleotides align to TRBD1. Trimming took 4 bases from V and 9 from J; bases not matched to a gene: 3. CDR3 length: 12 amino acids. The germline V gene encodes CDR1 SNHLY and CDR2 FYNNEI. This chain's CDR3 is CASSGQGSEQFF. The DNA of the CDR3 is TGTGCCAGCAGTGGACAGGGAAGTGAGCAGTTCTTC.

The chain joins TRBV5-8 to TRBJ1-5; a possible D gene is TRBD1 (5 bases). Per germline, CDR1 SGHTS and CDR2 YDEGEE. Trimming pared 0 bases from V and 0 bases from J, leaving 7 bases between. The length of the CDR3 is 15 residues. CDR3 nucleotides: TGTGCCAGCAGCTTGGTAGGACATAGCAATCAGCCCCAGCATTTT. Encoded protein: CASSLVGHSNQPQHF. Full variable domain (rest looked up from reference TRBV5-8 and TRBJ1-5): EAGVTQSPTHLIKTRGQQATLRCSPISGHTSVYWYQQALGLGLQFLLWYDEGEERNRGNFPPRFSGRQFPNYSSELNVNALELEDSALYLCASSLVGHSNQPQHFGDGTRLSIL.

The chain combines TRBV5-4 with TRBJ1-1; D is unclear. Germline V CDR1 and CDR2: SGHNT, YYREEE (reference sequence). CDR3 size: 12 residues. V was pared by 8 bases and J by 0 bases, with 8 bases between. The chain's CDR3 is CASQNMNTEAFF. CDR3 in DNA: TGTGCCAGTCAAAACATGAACACTGAAGCTTTCTTT.

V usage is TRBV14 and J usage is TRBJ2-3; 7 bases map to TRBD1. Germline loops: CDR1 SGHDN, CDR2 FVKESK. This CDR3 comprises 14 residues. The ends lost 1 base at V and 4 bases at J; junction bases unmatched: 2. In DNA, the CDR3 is TGTGCCAGCAGCCAAGTCCAGGGGGCAGATACGCAGTATTTT. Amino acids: CASSQVQGADTQYF.

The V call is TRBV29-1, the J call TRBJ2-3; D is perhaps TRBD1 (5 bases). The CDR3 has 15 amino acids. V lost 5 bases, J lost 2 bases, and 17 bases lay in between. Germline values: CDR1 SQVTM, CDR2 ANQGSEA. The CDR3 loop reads CSVLVQGRLTDTQYF. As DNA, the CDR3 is TGCAGCGTTCTAGTGCAGGGCCGTCTCACAGATACGCAGTATTTT.

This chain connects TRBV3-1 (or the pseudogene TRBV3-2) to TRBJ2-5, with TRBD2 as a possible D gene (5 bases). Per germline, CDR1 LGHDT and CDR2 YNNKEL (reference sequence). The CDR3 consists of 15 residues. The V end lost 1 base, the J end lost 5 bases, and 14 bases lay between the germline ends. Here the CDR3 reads CASSQVLAGGETQYF. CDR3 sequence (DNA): TGTGCCAGCAGCCAAGTGCTAGCAGGCGGCGAGACCCAGTACTTC.

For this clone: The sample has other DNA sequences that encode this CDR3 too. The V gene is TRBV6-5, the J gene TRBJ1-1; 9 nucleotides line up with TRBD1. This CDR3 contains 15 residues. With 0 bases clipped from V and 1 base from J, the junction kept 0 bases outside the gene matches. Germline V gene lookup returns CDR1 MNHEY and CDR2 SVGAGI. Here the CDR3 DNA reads TGTGCCAGCAGTTACTCGGACAGGGGGAACACTGAAGCTTTCTTT. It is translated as CASSYSDRGNTEAFF.

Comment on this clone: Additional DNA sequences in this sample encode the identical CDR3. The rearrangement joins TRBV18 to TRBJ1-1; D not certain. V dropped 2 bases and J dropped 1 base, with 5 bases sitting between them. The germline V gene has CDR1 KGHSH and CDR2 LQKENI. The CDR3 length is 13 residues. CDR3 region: CASSPGQNTEAFF. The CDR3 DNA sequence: TGTGCCAGCTCACCAGGGCAGAACACTGAAGCTTTCTTT. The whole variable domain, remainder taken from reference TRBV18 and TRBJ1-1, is NAGVMQNPRHLVRRRGQEARLRCSPMKGHSHVYWYRQLPEEGLKFMVYLQKENIIDESGMPKERFSAEFPKEGPSILRIQQVVRGDSAAYFCASSPGQNTEAFFGQGTRLTVV.